This entry lists 32 T cell receptor beta chains sequenced from one sample in a study of CXCR3-negative and CXCR3-positive naive CD8 T cells (dated by TCRdb to the late 2010s). TCRdb shows the sequencer as NextSeq 550. The Human TCR Profiling Kit (MiLaboratory) was used to prepare UMI-labeled 5' RACE TRB cDNA libraries. Once TCRdb had reprocessed the reads, it stored one entry per CDR3 protein sequence and supplied no DNA. This specimen's table enumerates some 6,100 distinct CDR3 sequences. The ten largest clones represent about 2% of the sample. What was sequenced was naive CXCR3- CD8+ T cells from blood. The cell subset or site label corresponds to: CD45RO-CCR7+CD27+CD95- naive CD8+ T cells lacking CXCR3 (TNR3-). The receptors stem from a human donor in good health. Some clones in this sample may be carry-over from other donors' samples.

The chain employs TRBV7-2 and TRBJ2-7; the D call of TRBD2 rests on TCRdb alone, since no DNA is present to check it. The CDR3 is made up of 19 amino acids. Germline V gene data show CDR1 as SGHTA and CDR2 as FQGNSA. CDR3 amino acids: CASSLEVSRLAGAGYEQYF. Supplemented by reference TRBV7-2 and TRBJ2-7, the full variable domain reads GAGVSQSPSNKVTEKGKDVELRCDPISGHTALYWYRQSLGQGLEFLIYFQGNSAPDKSGLPSDRFSAERTGGSVSTLTIQRTQQEDSAVYLCASSLEVSRLAGAGYEQYFGPGTRLTVT.

Frequency places this clonotype as medium-sized. The chain employs TRBV27 and TRBJ1-4. Germline assignment: CDR1 MNHEY and CDR2 SMNVEV (reference sequence). The CDR3 covers 15 residues. CDR3 amino acids: CASSIVPGLNEKLFF. The variable domain in full, with the rest retrieved from reference TRBV27 and TRBJ1-4, is EAQVTQNPRYLITVTGKKLTVTCSQNMNHEYMSWYRQDPGLGLRQIYYSMNVEVTDKGDVPEGYKVSRKEKRNFPLILESPSPNQTSLYFCASSIVPGLNEKLFFGSGTQLSVL.

By frequency, this clonotype registers medium-sized. This chain uses TRBV29-1 with TRBJ1-1; with no DNA, the TCRdb D assignment of TRBD1 cannot be verified. Germline CDR1 is SQVTM and CDR2 is ANQGSEA. The CDR3 runs 13 residues. The CDR3 sequence: CSVDPGTGFEAFF.

This clonotype registers medium-sized by frequency. The V gene is TRBV12-3 or TRBV12-4, the J gene TRBJ2-3; lacking DNA, the TRBD1 call made by TCRdb goes unchecked. CDR3 size: 14 residues. The CDR3 here is CASSPSGGPDTQYF.

According to its frequency, this clonotype is medium-sized. The J gene is TRBJ2-2, the V gene TRBV29-1. CDR3 size: 15 residues. The germline V gene has CDR1 SQVTM and CDR2 ANQGSEA. The CDR3 sequence is CSVERSDLNTGELFF.

The chain has TRBV12-3 or TRBV12-4 and TRBJ2-2. The CDR3 consists of 13 residues. CDR3 residues: CASSLDVTGELFF.

The rearrangement joins TRBV7-9 to TRBJ2-3; TCRdb designates TRBD1, a call that cannot be tested without DNA. CDR1 is SEHNR and CDR2 is FQNEAQ in the germline V gene (reference sequence). The CDR3 runs to 15 residues. CDR3 region: CASSSHRTSTDTQYF.

Considering frequency, this clonotype is medium-sized. The chain has TRBV9 and TRBJ2-5; TCRdb indicates TRBD2, and absent DNA this call remains unverified. CDR1 and CDR2 from the germline V gene are SGDLS and YYNGEE. CDR3 length: 14 residues. The CDR3 spells CASSGPGGQETQYF. Complete variable domain (other parts from reference TRBV9 and TRBJ2-5): DSGVTQTPKHLITATGQRVTLRCSPRSGDLSVYWYQQSLDQGLQFLIQYYNGEERAKGNILERFSAQQFPDLHSELNLSSLELGDSALYFCASSGPGGQETQYFGPGTRLLVL.

This clonotype is labeled medium-sized based on frequency. This chain uses TRBV20-1 with TRBJ2-7. This CDR3 is 11 amino acids long. CDR1 is DFQATT, CDR2 SNEGSKA, per germline (reference sequence). The CDR3 here is CSALGEGEQYF.

The chain combines TRBV20-1 with TRBJ2-7; TCRdb's D gene call, TRBD1, goes unchecked for lack of DNA. Germline CDR1 DFQATT, CDR2 SNEGSKA (reference sequence). The CDR3 extends over 15 amino acids. The CDR3: CSATDRGLSSYEQYF.

V is TRBV20-1 and J is TRBJ1-5; TCRdb's D gene call, TRBD1, goes unchecked for lack of DNA. Germline CDR1 and CDR2: DFQATT and SNEGSKA (reference sequence). There are 16 residues in the CDR3. The CDR3 region is CSARDRTGISNQPQHF.

The chain links TRBV7-2 to TRBJ2-4; TCRdb's assignment of TRBD2 cannot be checked, as there is no DNA. The V gene's germline CDR1 is SGHTA and CDR2 FQGNSA. The CDR3 has 17 residues. The chain's CDR3 is CASSVGLAVGPVNIQYF.

This clonotype is deemed medium-sized (0.01 to 0.1%) by its frequency. The chain carries TRBV3-1 and TRBJ2-1; TCRdb picks TRBD1, but there is no DNA to check that call. The CDR3 sequence is 11 residues long. Per the germline V gene, CDR1 is LGHDT and CDR2 is YNNKEL (reference sequence). The CDR3 sequence: CASSQDMDKFF.

The chain has TRBV6-5 and TRBJ2-1; TCRdb's assignment of TRBD2 cannot be checked, as there is no DNA. The V gene's germline CDR1 is MNHEY and CDR2 SVGAGI. The CDR3 consists of 18 residues. The CDR3 sequence: CASSYSYSRSPSLNEQFF.

The chain couples TRBV7-8 to TRBJ1-2; the TRBD1 assignment by TCRdb is unverifiable without DNA. Germline lookup yields CDR1 SGHVS and CDR2 FQNEAQ. The CDR3 is 13 amino acids. This CDR3 reads CASSRTGDYGYTF.

This clonotype shows up as medium-sized by frequency. The CDR3 loop reads CSVHPGLARREAKNIQYF. The chain links TRBV29-1 to TRBJ2-4; checking the TCRdb D call of TRBD2 is not possible without DNA. This CDR3 comprises 18 residues. Germline CDR1 SQVTM, CDR2 ANQGSEA.

This clonotype registers medium-sized by frequency. CDR3 region: CASISTRWAEPYEQYF. V is TRBV21-1 and J is TRBJ2-7. TRBV21-1 is a recognized pseudogene. CDR3 size: 16 residues.

V and J are TRBV6-2 or TRBV6-3 and TRBJ2-1; TCRdb proposes TRBD1, but this gene call is untestable without DNA. There are 14 residues in the CDR3. Per germline, CDR1 MNHEY and CDR2 SVGEGT. Here the CDR3 reads CASRGDYRLNEQFF.

By frequency, this clonotype is medium-sized. The gene calls are TRBV6-6 and TRBJ1-4. The germline V gene encodes CDR1 MNHNY and CDR2 SVGAGI (reference sequence). CDR3 size: 16 residues. Here the CDR3 reads CASSYGYIATNEKLFF.

The rearrangement links TRBV3-1 to TRBJ2-6. The CDR3 spans 17 residues. Germline CDR1 LGHDT, CDR2 YNNKEL (reference sequence). The CDR3 spells CASSQEGSSSGANVLTF. The whole variable domain, remainder taken from reference TRBV3-1 and TRBJ2-6, is DTAVSQTPKYLVTQMGNDKSIKCEQNLGHDTMYWYKQDSKKFLKIMFSYNNKELIINETVPNRFSPKSPDKAHLNLHINSLELGDSAVYFCASSQEGSSSGANVLTFGAGSRLTVL.

The V and J genes are TRBV19 and TRBJ2-1; TCRdb indicates TRBD1, and absent DNA this call remains unverified. From germline, CDR1 is LNHDA and CDR2 SQIVND (reference sequence). The CDR3 totals 12 residues. The CDR3: CASGDSYNEQFF.

This chain joins TRBV7-9 and TRBJ2-7. This CDR3 is 12 amino acids long. Germline V CDR1 and CDR2: SEHNR, FQNEAQ (reference sequence). The CDR3 loop is CASSPHPYEQYF. Variable domain in full (rest from reference TRBV7-9 and TRBJ2-7): DTGVSQNPRHKITKRGQNVTFRCDPISEHNRLYWYRQTLGQGPEFLTYFQNEAQLEKSRLLSDRFSAERPKGSFSTLEIQRTEQGDSAMYLCASSPHPYEQYFGPGTRLTVT.

The V gene is TRBV5-1, the J gene TRBJ2-7. Germline CDR1 is SGHRS and CDR2 is YFSETQ. This CDR3 spans 13 amino acids. The CDR3 loop is CASCLDRASEQYF.

This clonotype registers medium-sized (0.01 to 0.1%) by frequency. The CDR3 region is CASSLFLGPYEQYF. This chain uses TRBV7-3 with TRBJ2-7. Germline V gene lookup returns CDR1 SGHTA and CDR2 FQGTGA. The CDR3 loop spans 14 amino acids.

The chain couples TRBV29-1 to TRBJ2-7; without DNA, the TCRdb call of TRBD1 cannot be checked. This CDR3 has 14 residues. Per the germline V gene, CDR1 is SQVTM and CDR2 is ANQGSEA. The CDR3 region is CSVEEADRGNEQYF.

This chain connects TRBV4-1 to TRBJ2-6; TCRdb outputs TRBD1, but without DNA this stays unchecked. Germline V gene lookup returns CDR1 MGHRA and CDR2 YSYEKL. The CDR3 extends over 16 amino acids. The CDR3 is CASSQGGYGGANVLTF.

The chain joins TRBV7-3 to TRBJ2-3; TCRdb selects TRBD2, and the lack of DNA leaves this call unchecked. This CDR3 has 15 amino acids. CDR1 SGHTA and CDR2 FQGTGA come from the germline V gene. The chain's CDR3 is CASSPGLADTDTQYF.

This clonotype is deemed medium-sized by its frequency. This chain connects TRBV5-1 to TRBJ2-7; no DNA is available, so the TRBD1 call from TCRdb remains unchecked. The CDR3 is 14 residues long. Per the germline V gene, CDR1 is SGHRS and CDR2 is YFSETQ. This CDR3 is CASSLGDRAYEQYF.

CDR3 sequence: CASSLVPPGERGYTF. This chain joins TRBV7-9 and TRBJ1-2; TCRdb outputs TRBD1, but without DNA this stays unchecked. The CDR3 contains 15 residues. Per the germline V gene, CDR1 is SEHNR and CDR2 is FQNEAQ (reference sequence). Full variable domain (remainder filled in from reference TRBV7-9 and TRBJ1-2): DTGVSQNPRHKITKRGQNVTFRCDPISEHNRLYWYRQTLGQGPEFLTYFQNEAQLEKSRLLSDRFSAERPKGSFSTLEIQRTEQGDSAMYLCASSLVPPGERGYTFGSGTRLTVV.

The chain combines TRBV29-1 with TRBJ2-5; TCRdb designates TRBD1, a call that cannot be tested without DNA. The CDR3 is 13 residues long. Germline V gene data show CDR1 as SQVTM and CDR2 as ANQGSEA. The CDR3 sequence: CSVEDLARETQYF.

The CDR3 sequence is CASTPRRERSNQPQHF. The chain has TRBV19 and TRBJ1-5; TCRdb proposes TRBD1, but this gene call is untestable without DNA. The germline gives CDR1 LNHDA, CDR2 SQIVND (reference sequence). This CDR3 has 16 residues.

This clonotype is labeled medium-sized based on frequency. The chain employs TRBV20-1 and TRBJ2-7; absent DNA, TCRdb's TRBD1 call cannot be checked. Germline CDR1 reads DFQATT; CDR2 reads SNEGSKA (reference sequence). The CDR3 covers 11 residues. The CDR3 region is CSAGTVYEQYF.